The 10 T cell receptor beta chains presented below share a single source sample, sequenced in a study of blood T cell repertoires in COVID-19. The method was immunoSEQ multiplex PCR; TCRdb's version includes in-frame clones alone and lacks a portion of them. Among about 200,000 clones listed, about 85% were seen once. The source material was peripheral blood. These receptors originate from a man in his sixties with COVID-19, enrolled during active disease.

The chain combines TRBV28 with TRBJ1-1; D might be TRBD1 (6 bases). This CDR3 spans 12 amino acids. V was pared by 6 bases and J by 6 bases, with 11 bases between. Per the germline V gene, CDR1 is MDHEN and CDR2 is SYDVKM. CDR3 bases: TGTGCCAGCAGCAACAGGGTTGCTGAAGCTTTCTTT. This encodes CASSNRVAEAFF.

The CDR3 spells CASTPPGALRDTQYF. The CDR3 nucleotides are TGTGCCAGCACCCCGCCTGGGGCGCTGAGAGATACGCAGTATTTT. The gene calls are TRBV6-5 and TRBJ2-3, with TRBD1 as a possible D gene (5 bases). The CDR3 has 15 amino acids. Trimming cost V 7 bases and J 5 bases, with 19 bases left between them. Germline V gene lookup returns CDR1 MNHEY and CDR2 SVGAGI.

The chain recombines TRBV27 with TRBJ1-2, with TRBD1 identical over 8 bases. The V segment lost 5 bases and the J segment 6 bases; nucleotides outside the gene matches: 8. The CDR3 has 14 residues. Germline V gives CDR1 MNHEY, CDR2 SMNVEV (reference sequence). The CDR3 nucleotides read TGTGCCAGCAGTGTGACAGGGGCTCTGGATGGCTACACCTTC. Translated, it gives CASSVTGALDGYTF.

The genes are TRBV14 and TRBJ1-5; no firm D call. The V gene lost 4 bases and the J gene lost 3 bases, with 10 bases spanning the gap. CDR3 length equals 14 residues. Germline CDR1 and CDR2: SGHDN and FVKESK. CDR3 sequence reads: CASSRGGINQPQHF. The CDR3 nucleotides are TGTGCCAGCAGCCGGGGAGGAATCAATCAGCCCCAGCATTTT.

This chain connects TRBV19 to TRBJ1-2; 9 bases map to TRBD1. CDR3 length equals 14 residues. Germline V gives CDR1 LNHDA, CDR2 SQIVND (reference sequence). The V and J ends lost 4 bases and 3 bases, in that order; junction bases with no gene match: 3. This CDR3 reads CASSRTGGDYGYTF. In DNA form, the CDR3 reads TGTGCCAGTAGTAGAACAGGGGGCGACTATGGCTACACCTTC.

This chain connects TRBV4-1 to TRBJ1-6; 10 bases are a match to TRBD1. The CDR3 covers 15 residues. CDR1 and CDR2 (germline): MGHRA, YSYEKL. V trimming: 5 bases; J trimming: 7 bases; junction bases outside the gene matches: 5. The CDR3 bases are TGCGCCAGCAGCGGGGGGACAGGGGCCAATTCACCCCTCCACTTT. It encodes CASSGGTGANSPLHF.

The V gene is TRBV18, the J gene TRBJ1-5; D call uncertain. Germline loops: CDR1 KGHSH, CDR2 LQKENI. V gave up 2 bases and J gave up 7 bases, with 9 bases separating them. There are 13 residues in the CDR3. CDR3 coding DNA: TGTGCCAGCTCACCATCAGCGGGACAGCCCCAGCATTTT. It encodes CASSPSAGQPQHF.

The J gene is TRBJ1-2, the V gene TRBV27, with 9 positions matching TRBD1. Germline-derived CDR1 and CDR2 are MNHEY and SMNVEV (reference sequence). Trimming removed 6 bases from V and 4 bases from J; junction bases left unmatched: 6. The CDR3 runs 14 residues. The CDR3: CASSSTGGGYGYTF. The CDR3 coding sequence is TGTGCCAGCAGCTCCACAGGGGGCGGCTATGGCTACACCTTC.

This chain uses TRBV27 with TRBJ1-2; 10 bases match TRBD1. The junction had 3 bases not matched to a gene; V was cut back by 2 bases and J by 6 bases. Per the germline V gene, CDR1 is MNHEY and CDR2 is SMNVEV (reference sequence). This CDR3 has 14 residues. CDR3 sequence reads: CASSLRDRGNGYTF. The CDR3 bases are TGTGCCAGCAGTTTACGGGACAGGGGTAATGGCTACACCTTC.

In this sample, this clone turned up once. The V and J genes are TRBV27 and TRBJ2-1; 10 bases are a match to TRBD2. CDR3 length equals 16 residues. V lost 6 bases to trimming and J lost 2 bases; unmatched junction nucleotides: 7. Germline V gene data show CDR1 as MNHEY and CDR2 as SMNVEV (reference sequence). CDR3 in DNA: TGTGCCAGCAGCCCAATAAGCGGGAGGGCCTACAATGAGCAGTTCTTC. It specifies CASSPISGRAYNEQFF.